This TCR beta chain was captured in a study of Ad26.COV2.S vaccination and SARS-CoV-2 variants. For the study at large: The Ad26.COV2.S arm of the COV1001 trial was where the donor was placed.

Sequencing was performed with immunoSEQ multiplex PCR; in TCRdb, only in-frame clones are kept and a portion is missing. The data contain a few hundred thousand clones, roughly 87% of them singletons. The germline V gene encodes CDR1 MNHNY and CDR2 SVGAGI (reference sequence). V trimming: 2 bases; J trimming: 1 base; junction bases outside the gene matches: 2. The CDR3 runs to 15 residues. Treatment in this sample: 15 to 20 received Ad26.COV2.S at low or high dose, single or two shots; five or six received placebo; per-sample allocation not given. Sampling happened 63 days after the first vaccine or placebo injection. Boston supplied an adult donor aged 18-55 years.

This receptor was obtained from a person aged 18 to 59 who received the Ad26.COV2.S COVID-19 vaccine or a placebo. Specimen: peripheral blood, collected in a trial of Ad26.COV2.S vaccine versus placebo. V and J are TRBV6-6 and TRBJ1-1; 9 positions agree with TRBD1. CDR3 DNA: TGTGCCAGCAGTTACGACAGGGGGGGGAACACTGAAGCTTTCTTT. The encoded protein is CASSYDRGGNTEAFF.